What follows is one T cell receptor (beta chain) and its context. Its cognate antigen has yet to be identified. Per-nucleotide qualities are absent, and no much larger clonotype sits a single base away. The entry originates in a study of cytomegalovirus exposure and HLA in healthy donors (dated by TCRdb to about 2017). In the study overall: In an earlier analysis of under 600 of the donors, around 300 Gb of sequence data and about 110 million unique TCR beta sequences from 150 million to 200 million T cells were reported. An early release that covered approximately 600 HLA-typed donors contained around 300 gigabases of sequencing data and about 84 million unique TCR sequences. Among the roughly 370 genotyped donors, approximately 81% belonged to the genetic ancestry cluster associated with self-reported Caucasian donors. The study was designed to test whether signatures of past pathogen exposure could be identified by cataloging public T cell receptors. The study profiled the T cell repertoires of about 640 subjects by immunosequencing and related them to cytomegalovirus serostatus. In addition to the first cohort of several hundred subjects, a separate validation cohort of approximately 120 different subjects was used. To predict cytomegalovirus infection status, the study brought together high-throughput TCR immunosequencing, statistical association of individual TCRs with disease status, and machine learning. In a later analysis, previously published TCR beta repertoires from several hundred donors were re-analyzed and high-resolution HLA genotyping was added so that TCR occurrence patterns could be studied. In the later analysis, no new phenotypic data were used to find candidate immune exposures; instead, reliance was placed on TCR beta sequences and their occurrence across donors. In an earlier analysis of roughly 580 of the donors, high-throughput TCR beta sequencing was used to judge whether each TCR beta V gene segment behaved as functional or pseudogenic. Donor age, sex, ethnicity and CMV serostatus were compiled alongside the repertoire data. A later genetic analysis took genome-wide SNP genotypes for about 65% of the roughly 670 donors and used that subset as a discovery cohort. All discovery cohort repertoires had been generated on a single sequencing platform. Both class I and class II loci were covered by HLA typing, at four-digit resolution. The number of typed donors differed by locus: roughly 620-630 for A, B, C, DRB1 and DQB1; 500 to 550 for DQA1; approximately 610 for DPA1; and about 450 for DPB1. Because of strong linkage in the cohort, five DR-DQ haplotypes were treated as single units for association and clustering. On average, roughly 240,000 unique TCR beta nucleotide sequences were sequenced per donor among 398 genotyped donors of the cohort, with around 19% of those sequences being non-productive.

Study-wide conclusions, independent of this receptor: In this cohort, only TCR beta chains were sequenced, and detectable features were limited by the absence of alpha or paired-chain data. An association between a missense DCLRE1C variant and V-gene and J-gene trimming of TCR beta chains was found in a later genetic analysis and replicated in an independent cohort. A total of about 150 TCR beta chains were listed by the study as associated with cytomegalovirus. Because some donors lacked HLA typing at each locus, the association tests relied only on the typed subset. In vitro tests confirmed that a few of the cytomegalovirus-associated TCR beta chains recognize cytomegalovirus antigens. According to the authors, the approach could potentially be generalized to other disease states and immunological phenotypes. Immune exposure information for the cohort was limited to CMV serostatus. In both the original and validation cohorts, the classifier was reported to diagnose cytomegalovirus status with high specificity and sensitivity. At a false discovery rate of 0.05, a later analysis linked under 20,000 TCR beta sequences to specific HLA alleles. A group of highly shared sequence variants was considered likely to be a technical artifact of the sequencing pipeline. According to a later analysis, most CMV-associated TCR beta chains appeared to be HLA-restricted, and the HLA associations seemed to be driven largely by CMV exposure. When HLA alleles, especially DR and DQ, strongly co-occurred, TCR associations were difficult to assign to individual alleles. While some public TCRs were present in many individuals, most TCR sequences turned up only very rarely across donors. The earlier analysis of approximately 590 of the donors excluded seventeen rarely observed V segments, including chromosome 9 orphons, because counts were too low. A later analysis found that TCR association rates varied across HLA loci, with DRB1 alleles showing the most associated TCRs and HLA-C alleles the fewest. In a later analysis, HLA-associated TCR beta chains were found to be more clonally expanded and to have lower generation probabilities than equally common non-associated chains. Correlated functional status among segregating V segments might reflect linkage disequilibrium, but an unknown experimental factor could not be ruled out. A later genetic analysis reported fewer N-insertions in productive TCRs among donors in an Asian-associated ancestry cluster than the approximately 700-donor mean. A later analysis reported that several top co-occurrence clusters appeared linked to parvovirus B19, influenza, CMV and Epstein-Barr virus. A further reported finding was that TCR beta sequences accurately predicted the HLA-A and HLA-B alleles for most subjects in the first cohort. In an earlier analysis of more than 450 of the donors, most TCR beta V segments were observed in productive rearrangements about 87% or about 30% of the time, broadly matching IMGT annotations. Because the 87-base-pair reads could not distinguish some IMGT-functional V segments, including TRBV6-2 and TRBV6-3, those segments were excluded. The presence/absence analyses assumed that sequencing depth was roughly uniform across donors, and that assumption may not be true.

From its cysteine to its phenylalanine, the CDR3 spans 16 amino acids. CDR3 DNA only is kept here, 48 bases in frame from base 1. The germline V gene sets CDR1 to SGHDT and CDR2 to YYEEEE. At the junction V is shortened by 2 bases and J by 8 bases, with 22 bases in between. Library prep was done by the immunoSEQ multiplex PCR assay. A mixture of 60 forward primers for TCR Vbeta segments and 13 reverse primers for TCR Jbeta segments was used in the multiplex PCR. A multiplex PCR assay on genomic DNA amplified the CDR3 region of rearranged TCR beta genes. On the Illumina HiSeq System, the amplified TCR beta libraries were sequenced as 87-base-pair reads. In the paper's pipeline: In a later analysis, tens of millions of unique TCR beta chains were counted across the approximately 620 repertoires, and around 11 million of these chains were shared by at least two donors. Raw reads were error-corrected and collapsed into unique sequences with a nearest-neighbor algorithm that merged closely related sequences to remove PCR and sequencing errors. V, D and J gene segments were assigned by aligning CDR3 sequences to IMGT reference sequences. For a sequence to be retained, a match of at least six nucleotides to both a V gene segment and a J gene segment was required. Rearrangements were called productive when the CDR3 lacked stop codons and stayed in frame with V and J; all others were non-productive. CDR3 was defined by IMGT convention, running from the second conserved V-encoded cysteine to the conserved J-encoded phenylalanine. The earlier analysis of around 640 of the donors excluded sequences that lacked an unambiguous match to a single V gene segment. An earlier analysis of 450 to 650 of the donors called V segments functional above 56.7% productive rearrangements and segregating when the between-donor standard deviation exceeded 5%. A statistical classification framework was developed to diagnose cytomegalovirus status using the catalog of TCR beta chain sequences. In a later analysis, V and J genes were assigned by comparing TCR nucleotide sequences against IMGT/GENE-DB human TR gene sequences. Using the TCRdist pipeline, a later analysis assigned CDR3 sequences along with most-parsimonious VDJ recombination scenarios. In a later analysis, each TCR beta chain was defined by its CDR3 amino acid sequence together with its V-gene family, and reads lacking a unique V-gene family were excluded. To address suspected cross-contamination and a sequencing artifact, a later analysis removed around 600 highly shared, low-generation-probability nucleotide sequences. In a later analysis, a clonal expansion index was calculated for each public chain from normalized within-repertoire ranks of inferred template counts. In a later analysis, generation probabilities were computed using a VDJ recombination model fitted to out-of-frame rearrangements, and the results were checked against IGoR. In a later analysis, hypergeometric tests were used to score TCR-TCR, TCR-HLA and TCR-CMV co-occurrence, with a repertoire-size bias correction applied to TCR pairs. A later analysis estimated false discovery rates by permuting HLA or CMV assignments 20 times. In a later analysis, co-occurring TCRs were grouped using DBSCAN, with TCRdist sequence similarity added in when clustering inside HLA-allele-positive subsets. Co-occurrence clustering excluded repertoires with fewer than 30,000 or more than 120,000 public chains, plus five with anomalous nucleotide sharing. TCRdb retrieved this table from immuneACCESS and kept in-frame rearrangements only. Not all clones are present; in checked studies, unresolved V genes account for under half, and no reason is known for the remainder. That table supplies the V and J calls and clone size; D and trimming were determined from the DNA. The sample yields 150,000 to 190,000 clones; 70% to 90% were counted once. Of the sample, roughly 2.4% falls within the top ten clones.

The cohort consisted of some 730 healthy bone marrow donors. All cohort members were sampled while nominally healthy, although unrecorded immune exposures were likely present. The donor was CMV seronegative and was included in the group of under 450 seronegative cohort members. Each donor provided a peripheral blood sample, and peripheral blood mononuclear cells were used for TCR beta sequencing. Genomic DNA extraction from the blood cell samples was performed with the Qiagen DNeasy Blood Extraction Kit. Sequenced: PBMCs. The clonotype comes from a woman aged 18-35 years in good health and CMV-seronegative. The chain employs TRBV5-6 and TRBJ1-2, with the D segment identity uncertain. The CDR3 reads as follows: CASSLGRGLDIEGYTF. The nucleotide sequence reads TGTGCCAGCAGCTTAGGGAGAGGGCTCGACATCGAGGGCTACACCTTC.